The clone carrying this T cell receptor (beta chain) turned up a few times. Its antigen is unknown. Unique molecular identifiers were incorporated when the TCRbeta library was constructed. MiXCR was run by TCRdb on the PCR reads, yielding one entry per CDR3 protein. This sample has almost 500,000 distinct CDR3 sequences; about 10% occur once, and the top ten carry 2%. This CDR3 region has 16 residues. Germline CDR1 reads MGHDK; CDR2 reads SYGVNS. Losses at the gene ends were 8 bases for V and 3 bases for J; bases not matched to a gene: 10. This sample was taken from a study of T-cell reconstitution after alpha-beta-depleted transplantation in children. Study observations and caveats: About two months after transplant, alpha-beta T cells reportedly came from several hundred expanded graft clones. The study traced high day-60 TCRbeta diversity in some patients to surviving recipient T cells and thymic progenitors.

The chain is built from TRBV25-1 and TRBJ2-3, with 11 bases aligning to TRBD2. Sequencing was performed on PBMCs, taken before TCRalphabeta/CD19-depleted stem cell transplant. The clonotype was recovered from a child younger than 10 with inherited bone marrow failure, due to receive a stem cell transplant. CDR3 in amino acids: CASGTSGRYGTDTQYF. CDR3 coding DNA: TGTGCCAGCGGAACTAGCGGGAGATATGGAACAGATACGCAGTATTTT. Combining the CDR3 with reference TRBV25-1 and TRBJ2-3 gives the whole variable domain EADIYQTPRYLVIGTGKKITLECSQTMGHDKMYWYQQDPGMELHLIHYSYGVNSTEKGDLSSESTVSRIRTEHFPLTLESARPSHTSQYLCASGTSGRYGTDTQYFGPGTRLTVL.